This T cell receptor (beta chain) was found in a study of blood T cell repertoires in COVID-19. Study-wide background: From the United States, Italy and Spain came samples of acute and convalescent COVID-19.

This study enrolled people aged roughly 18 to 89 from about two dozen US geographic areas. V was clipped by 5 bases and J by 11 bases, with 13 bases between them. Germline CDR1 and CDR2: SGDLS and YYNGEE. This CDR3 is 11 amino acids long. Per the study methods: Amplification of reference gene primers was used by the study to estimate nucleated cell counts. Sequenced by immunoSEQ multiplex PCR; TCRdb stores in-frame clones only, minus some. V and J calls and clone size are those listed in that table; D and trimming were worked out from the DNA. The sample contains about 200,000 clones, around 86% of which appear only once.

The sequenced sample consisted of PBMCs or T cells enriched from blood (not recorded which). This receptor was taken from a man between 35 and 55 years old with acute COVID-19. This chain joins TRBV9 and TRBJ1-1; D may be TRBD1 (6 bases). The CDR3 DNA reads as TGTGCCAGCAGTGGACAGTCGGGGGCTTTCTTT. Amino acids: CASSGQSGAFF.